Each of the 6 T cell receptor beta chains below was sequenced from the same sample in a study of T cell changes during pregnancy in multiple sclerosis. The table came from immunoSEQ multiplex PCR; TCRdb's copy has only in-frame clones and leaves some out. This sample has 28,000 or so clones, with around nine tenths found just once. This material consisted of CD8+ T cells from peripheral blood mononuclear cells, taken before pregnancy. These receptors came from a female donor with multiple sclerosis, enrolled in a pregnancy study.

The chain joins TRBV7-9 to TRBJ2-7, with TRBD2 identical over 7 bases. The CDR3 has 17 amino acids. V was clipped by 5 bases and J by 0 bases; unmatched bases: 13. From germline, CDR1 is SEHNR and CDR2 FQNEAQ (reference sequence). The DNA of the CDR3 is TGTGCCAGCAGCGGGACTGTAGCGGGTGCGCGCTCCTACGAGCAGTACTTC. The encoded protein is CASSGTVAGARSYEQYF.

A single count supports this clone. The chain is built from TRBV7-6 and TRBJ1-1, with 7 bases identical to TRBD1. The V gene's germline CDR1 is SGHVS and CDR2 FNYEAQ. The ends lost 6 bases at V and 1 base at J; junction bases unmatched: 8. The CDR3 spans 15 residues. The CDR3: CASSPRQGWNTEAFF. The CDR3 DNA reads as TGTGCCAGCAGTCCGAGACAGGGCTGGAACACTGAAGCTTTCTTT.

This clone was picked up one time. V and J are TRBV5-4 and TRBJ2-7; 11 nucleotides line up with TRBD1. There are 16 residues in the CDR3. Germline V gene sequence: CDR1 SGHNT, CDR2 YYREEE (reference sequence). V shed 4 bases and J 6 bases; nucleotides not matched to a gene: 12. CDR3 region: CASSHPRDRGVSEQYF. CDR3 in DNA: TGTGCCAGCAGCCACCCTCGGGACAGGGGGGTCTCCGAGCAGTACTTC.

The chain joins TRBV11-2 to TRBJ2-7; TRBD2 matches at 7 bases. The CDR3 extends over 15 amino acids. The germline V gene encodes CDR1 SGHAT and CDR2 FQNNGV. V lost 3 bases, J lost 1 base, and 6 bases stayed unmatched. The CDR3 loop reads CASSFGTTGSYEQYF. The CDR3 DNA reads as TGTGCCAGCAGCTTCGGGACTACCGGTTCCTACGAGCAGTACTTC.

This chain joins TRBV7-9 and TRBJ2-5, with 8 bases that match TRBD2. The V segment lost 5 bases and the J segment 5 bases; nucleotides outside the gene matches: 13. Germline CDR1 SEHNR, CDR2 FQNEAQ (reference sequence). This CDR3 is built from 16 residues. CDR3 sequence (DNA): TGTGCCAGCAGCACGATTGGACTAGCCGGACGGGAGACCCAGTACTTC. It translates to CASSTIGLAGRETQYF.

This rearrangement joins TRBV27 to TRBJ2-5, with a weak D call TRBD1 (6 bases). V lost 1 base to trimming and J lost 5 bases, with 17 bases between them. From germline, CDR1 is MNHEY and CDR2 SMNVEV (reference sequence). CDR3 length: 16 amino acids. CDR3 DNA: TGTGCCAGCAGTTTATTCGCAGGGGACACTCGCGAGACCCAGTACTTC. This codes for CASSLFAGDTRETQYF.